This record covers a single T cell receptor (beta chain). The data were taken from a study of blood T cell repertoires in COVID-19. Study-wide background: Sources were T cells, B-cell-depleted T cells, or PBMCs; the material itself was cDNA or gDNA.

In the authors' methods: Reference gene primer amplification in the assay estimated nucleated cell counts. Sequencing was performed with immunoSEQ multiplex PCR; in TCRdb, only in-frame clones are kept and a portion is missing. V, J and clone size reflect that table, while D and trimming were determined from the DNA. The sample lists over 200,000 clones, about 86% occurring once. CDR1 is WNHNN, CDR2 SYGVQD, per germline (reference sequence). V lost 5 bases and J lost 5; bases outside the gene matches: 11. The CDR3 has 15 amino acids. Those enrolled, adults aged 18 to 89 years, came from under 25 US areas. Exposed study participants had met a COVID-19 case within 2 weeks before entry.

This TCR was sampled from a woman aged 25 to 45 who had been exposed to COVID-19. Source material: PBMCs or T cells enriched from blood (not recorded which). V is TRBV10-1 and J is TRBJ1-1; 7 nucleotides match TRBD1. The chain's CDR3 is CASSRQGQGRTEAFF. The CDR3 region has the DNA TGCGCCAGCAGTCGACAGGGTCAGGGAAGGACTGAAGCTTTCTTT.